This T cell receptor beta chain originates from a study of blood T cell repertoires in COVID-19. Overall study: T cells, B-cell-depleted T cells, or PBMCs provided the cDNA or gDNA that served as material.

Authors' data handling: From reference gene primer amplification, estimates of nucleated cell counts were derived. Profiling relied on immunoSEQ multiplex PCR, and the TCRdb table lists in-frame clones only, not all of them. V and J calls and clone size are copied from that table; D and trimming were computed from the DNA. The sample has around 100,000 clones, 80% seen once. The CDR3 runs to 14 residues. Germline values: CDR1 LNHDA, CDR2 SQIVND (reference sequence). V lost 5 bases and J 0 bases, leaving 9 bases between the germline ends. The origin of this receptor is a man in his 70s with active or convalescent COVID-19. Sequencing was performed on peripheral blood. The rearrangement links TRBV19 to TRBJ2-3; the D is unclear. The chain's CDR3 is CASSPLLSTDTQYF. CDR3 sequence (DNA): TGTGCCAGTAGTCCCCTCCTCAGCACAGATACGCAGTATTTT.